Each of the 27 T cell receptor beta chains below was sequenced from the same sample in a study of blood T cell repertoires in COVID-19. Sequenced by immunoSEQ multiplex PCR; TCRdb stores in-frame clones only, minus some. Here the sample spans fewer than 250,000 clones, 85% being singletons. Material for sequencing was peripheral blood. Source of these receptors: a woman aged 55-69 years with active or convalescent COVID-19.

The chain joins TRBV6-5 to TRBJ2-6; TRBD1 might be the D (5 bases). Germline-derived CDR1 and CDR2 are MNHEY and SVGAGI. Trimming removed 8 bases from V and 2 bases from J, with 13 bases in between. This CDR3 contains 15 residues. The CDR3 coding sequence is TGTGCCAGCCATCCTCTCAGGGCTGGGGCCAACGTCCTGACTTTC. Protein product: CASHPLRAGANVLTF.

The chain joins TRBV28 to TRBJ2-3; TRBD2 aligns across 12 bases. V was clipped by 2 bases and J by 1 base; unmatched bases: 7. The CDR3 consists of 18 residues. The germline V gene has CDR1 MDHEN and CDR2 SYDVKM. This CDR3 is CASSLSLAGGPGTDTQYF. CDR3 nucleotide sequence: TGTGCCAGCAGTTTAAGTCTAGCGGGGGGGCCGGGCACAGATACGCAGTATTTT.

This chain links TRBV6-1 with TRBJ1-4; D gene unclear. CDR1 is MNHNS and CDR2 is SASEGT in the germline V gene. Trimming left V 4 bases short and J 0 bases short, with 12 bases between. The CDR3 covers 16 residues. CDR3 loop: CASSVNSIPTNEKLFF. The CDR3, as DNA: TGTGCCAGCAGTGTGAACAGCATACCAACTAATGAAAAACTGTTTTTT.

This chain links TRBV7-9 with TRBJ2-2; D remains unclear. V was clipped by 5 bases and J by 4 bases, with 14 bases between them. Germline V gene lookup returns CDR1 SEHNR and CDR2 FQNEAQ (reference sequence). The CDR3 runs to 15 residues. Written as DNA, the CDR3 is TGTGCCAGCAGCCCAGGCGTGCAGCCCACCGGGGAGCTGTTTTTT. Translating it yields CASSPGVQPTGELFF.

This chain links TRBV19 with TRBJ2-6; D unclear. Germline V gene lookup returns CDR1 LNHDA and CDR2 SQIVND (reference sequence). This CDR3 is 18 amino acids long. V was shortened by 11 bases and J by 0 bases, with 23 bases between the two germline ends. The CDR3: CASHLGQTVDSGANVLTF. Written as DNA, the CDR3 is TGTGCCTCCCACTTGGGCCAGACGGTGGACTCTGGGGCCAACGTCCTGACTTTC.

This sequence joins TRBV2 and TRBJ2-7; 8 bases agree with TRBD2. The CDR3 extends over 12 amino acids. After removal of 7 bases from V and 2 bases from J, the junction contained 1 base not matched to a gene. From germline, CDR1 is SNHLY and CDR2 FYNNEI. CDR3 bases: TGTGCCAGCACGGGGGGGGCCTACGAGCAGTACTTC. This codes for CASTGGAYEQYF.

CDR3 sequence: CASSQGQGAPLYGYTF. The CDR3, as DNA: TGCGCCAGCAGCCAGGGACAGGGGGCGCCTCTCTATGGCTACACCTTC. The gene calls are TRBV5-1 and TRBJ1-2; TRBD1 matches 12 bases. Germline lookup yields CDR1 SGHRS and CDR2 YFSETQ. This CDR3 region has 16 residues. Germline trimming cut 4 bases from V and 4 bases from J; bases unmatched to any gene: 8.

Here the CDR3 reads CASSPREGSYNEQFF. CDR3 in DNA: TGTGCCAGCTCACCACGGGAGGGCTCCTACAATGAGCAGTTCTTC. V is TRBV18 and J is TRBJ2-1, with 7 bases lining up with TRBD2. The germline CDR1 and CDR2 sequences are KGHSH and LQKENI. Trimming took 1 base from V and 0 from J; bases not matched to a gene: 0. There are 15 residues in the CDR3.

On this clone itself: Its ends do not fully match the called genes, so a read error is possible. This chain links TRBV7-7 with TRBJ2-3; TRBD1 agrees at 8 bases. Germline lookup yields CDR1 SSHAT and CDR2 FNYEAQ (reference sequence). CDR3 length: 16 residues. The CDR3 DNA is TGTGCTAGCAGCTTAGGAGTCTCAGGGGGCGCAGATACGCAGTATTTT. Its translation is CASSLGVSGGADTQYF.

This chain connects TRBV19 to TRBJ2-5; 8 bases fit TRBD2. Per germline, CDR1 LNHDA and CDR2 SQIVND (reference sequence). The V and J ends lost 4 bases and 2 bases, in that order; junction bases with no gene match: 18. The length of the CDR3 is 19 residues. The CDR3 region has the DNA TGTGCCAGTAGTACTAAAATCTTAGCGGGAATCACCAGGCAAGAGACCCAGTACTTC. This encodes CASSTKILAGITRQETQYF.

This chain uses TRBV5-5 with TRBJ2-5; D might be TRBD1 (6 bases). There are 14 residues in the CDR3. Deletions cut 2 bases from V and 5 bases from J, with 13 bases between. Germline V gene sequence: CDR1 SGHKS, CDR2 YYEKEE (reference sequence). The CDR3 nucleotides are TGTGCCAGCAGCTTAGTCGAGGGGGTGGAGACCCAGTACTTC. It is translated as CASSLVEGVETQYF.

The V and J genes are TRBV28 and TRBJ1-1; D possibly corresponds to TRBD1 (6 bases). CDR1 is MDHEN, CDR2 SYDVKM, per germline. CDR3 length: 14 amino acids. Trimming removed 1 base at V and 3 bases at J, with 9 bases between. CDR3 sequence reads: CASSLLRGYTEAFF. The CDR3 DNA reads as TGTGCCAGCAGTTTATTAAGGGGGTACACTGAAGCTTTCTTT. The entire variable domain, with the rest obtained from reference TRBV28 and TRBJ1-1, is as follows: DVKVTQSSRYLVKRTGEKVFLECVQDMDHENMFWYRQDPGLGLRLIYFSYDVKMKEKGDIPEGYSVSREKKERFSLILESASTNQTSMYLCASSLLRGYTEAFFGQGTRLTVV.

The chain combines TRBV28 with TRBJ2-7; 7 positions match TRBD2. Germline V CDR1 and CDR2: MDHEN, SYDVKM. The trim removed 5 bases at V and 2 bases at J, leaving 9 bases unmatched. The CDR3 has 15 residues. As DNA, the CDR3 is TGTGCCAGCAGTCCCCTTAGCGGGTCTACCTACGAGCAGTACTTC. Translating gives CASSPLSGSTYEQYF.

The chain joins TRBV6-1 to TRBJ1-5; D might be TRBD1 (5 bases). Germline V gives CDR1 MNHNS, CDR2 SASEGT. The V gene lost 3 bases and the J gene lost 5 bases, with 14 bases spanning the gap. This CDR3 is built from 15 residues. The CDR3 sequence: CASSEGFGGDQPQHF. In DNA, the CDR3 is TGTGCCAGCAGTGAGGGGTTTGGGGGGGATCAGCCCCAGCATTTT.

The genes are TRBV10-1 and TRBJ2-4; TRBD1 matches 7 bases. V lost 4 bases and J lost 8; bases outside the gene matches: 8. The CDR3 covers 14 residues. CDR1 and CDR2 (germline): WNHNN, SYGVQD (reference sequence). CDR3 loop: CASSVNRGADIQYF. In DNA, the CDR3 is TGCGCCAGCAGTGTCAACAGGGGTGCGGACATTCAGTACTTC.

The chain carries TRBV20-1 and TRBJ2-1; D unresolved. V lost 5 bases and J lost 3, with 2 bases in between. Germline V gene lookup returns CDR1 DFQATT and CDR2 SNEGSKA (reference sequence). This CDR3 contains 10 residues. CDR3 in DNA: TGCAGTGCTCTCTACAATGAGCAGTTCTTC. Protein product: CSALYNEQFF.

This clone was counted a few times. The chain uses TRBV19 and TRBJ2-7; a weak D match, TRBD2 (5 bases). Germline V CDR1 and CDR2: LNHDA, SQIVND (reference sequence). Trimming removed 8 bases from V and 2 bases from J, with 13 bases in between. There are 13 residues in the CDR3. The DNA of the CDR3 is TGTGCCAGTGGCCTCACGGGGACCTACGAGCAGTACTTC. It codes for CASGLTGTYEQYF.

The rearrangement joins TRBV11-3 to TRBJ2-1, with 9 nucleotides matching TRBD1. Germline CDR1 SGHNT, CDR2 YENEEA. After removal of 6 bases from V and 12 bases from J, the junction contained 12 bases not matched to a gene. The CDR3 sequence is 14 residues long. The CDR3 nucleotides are TGTGCCAGCAGTCGTCCGGGACAGGGTGGAGGGCAGTTCTTC. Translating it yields CASSRPGQGGGQFF. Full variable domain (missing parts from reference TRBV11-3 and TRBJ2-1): EAGVVQSPRYKIIEKKQPVAFWCNPISGHNTLYWYLQNLGQGPELLIRYENEEAVDDSQLPKDRFSAERLKGVDSTLKIQPAELGDSAVYLCASSRPGQGGGQFFGPGTRLTVL.

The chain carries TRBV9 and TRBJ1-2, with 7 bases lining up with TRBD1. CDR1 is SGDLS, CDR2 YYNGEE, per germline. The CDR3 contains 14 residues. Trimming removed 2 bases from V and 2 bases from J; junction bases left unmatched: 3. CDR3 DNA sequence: TGTGCCAGCAGCGTGACAGGGCAGAACTATGGCTACACCTTC. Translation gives CASSVTGQNYGYTF.

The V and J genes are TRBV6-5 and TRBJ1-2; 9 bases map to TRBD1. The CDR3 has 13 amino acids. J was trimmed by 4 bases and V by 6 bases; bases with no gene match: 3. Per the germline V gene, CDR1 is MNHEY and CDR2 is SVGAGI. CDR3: CASRRQGVYGYTF. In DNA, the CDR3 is TGTGCCAGCAGGAGACAGGGGGTCTATGGCTACACCTTC.

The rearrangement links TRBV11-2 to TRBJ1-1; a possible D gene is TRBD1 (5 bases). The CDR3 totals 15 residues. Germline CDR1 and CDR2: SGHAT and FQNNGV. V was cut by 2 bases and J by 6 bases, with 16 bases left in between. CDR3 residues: CASSLSQGLGAEAFF. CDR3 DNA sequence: TGTGCCAGCAGCTTAAGCCAGGGACTAGGGGCTGAAGCTTTCTTT.

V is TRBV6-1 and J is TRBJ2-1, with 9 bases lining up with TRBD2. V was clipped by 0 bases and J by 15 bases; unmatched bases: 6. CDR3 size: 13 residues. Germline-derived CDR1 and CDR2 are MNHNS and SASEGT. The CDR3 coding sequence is TGTGCCAGCAGTGAAGCGCAGGGGACTAGCCCGTTCTTC. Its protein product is CASSEAQGTSPFF.

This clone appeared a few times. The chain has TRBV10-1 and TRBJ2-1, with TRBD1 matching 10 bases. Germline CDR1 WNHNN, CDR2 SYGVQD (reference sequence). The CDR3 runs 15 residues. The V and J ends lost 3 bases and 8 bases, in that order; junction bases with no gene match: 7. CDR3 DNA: TGCGCCAGCAGTGAATCCGGGACAGGGGACTATGAGCAGTTCTTC. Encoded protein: CASSESGTGDYEQFF.

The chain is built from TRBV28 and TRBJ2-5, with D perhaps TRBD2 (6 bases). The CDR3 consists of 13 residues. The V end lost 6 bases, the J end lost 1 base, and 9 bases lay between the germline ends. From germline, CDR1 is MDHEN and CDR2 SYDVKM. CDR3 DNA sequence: TGTGCCAGCAGAGGCGGGGTCCAAGAGACCCAGTACTTC. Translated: CASRGGVQETQYF.

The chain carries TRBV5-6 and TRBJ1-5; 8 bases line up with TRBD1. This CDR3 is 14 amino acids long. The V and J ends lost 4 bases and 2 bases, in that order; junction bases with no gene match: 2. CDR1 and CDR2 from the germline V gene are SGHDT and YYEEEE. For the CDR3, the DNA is TGTGCCAGCAGCCAGGACAGGGGCAATCAGCCCCAGCATTTT. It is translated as CASSQDRGNQPQHF.

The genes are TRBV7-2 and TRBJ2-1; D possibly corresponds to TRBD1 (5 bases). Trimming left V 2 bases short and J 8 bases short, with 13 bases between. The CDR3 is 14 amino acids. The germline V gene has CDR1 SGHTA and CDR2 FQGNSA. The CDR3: CASSLFGRDDEQFF. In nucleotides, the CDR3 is TGTGCCAGCAGCTTATTCGGCAGGGATGATGAGCAGTTCTTC.

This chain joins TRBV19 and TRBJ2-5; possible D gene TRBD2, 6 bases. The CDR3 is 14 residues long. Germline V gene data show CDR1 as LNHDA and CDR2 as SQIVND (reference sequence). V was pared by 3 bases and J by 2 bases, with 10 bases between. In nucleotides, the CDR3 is TGTGCCAGTAGTATTGGCGGGACTCAAGAGACCCAGTACTTC. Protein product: CASSIGGTQETQYF.